Presented here are 7 T cell receptor beta chains from one specimen sequenced in a study of T cells in Graves' hyperthyroidism and ophthalmopathy. The TCR beta CDR3 regions underwent amplification using RNA transcripts as the source. A first-round RT-PCR of the TCR CDR3 used the HTBI primer set. TCRdb re-called the multiplex PCR reads with MiXCR, one entry per CDR3 protein. The repertoire holds 700,000 or so distinct CDR3 sequences, with about 17% as singletons. What was sequenced was blood. The receptors were gathered from a man between 18 and 35 years old with Graves' hyperthyroidism.

The chain is built from TRBV27 and TRBJ2-1, with 7 bases that match TRBD2. CDR1 is MNHEY and CDR2 is SMNVEV in the germline V gene (reference sequence). The CDR3 is 17 residues long. J gave up 5 bases and V 4 bases, and 14 bases lay outside the gene matches. CDR3 residues: CASSWRRGGAGDNEQFF. The DNA for the CDR3 is TGTGCCAGCAGTTGGCGGCGAGGAGGTGCGGGAGACAATGAGCAGTTCTTC.

The V gene is TRBV19, the J gene TRBJ1-1, with a tentative D call TRBD1 (6 bases). V lost 6 bases to trimming and J lost 4 bases, with 15 bases between them. The germline V gene encodes CDR1 LNHDA and CDR2 SQIVND (reference sequence). The CDR3 is made up of 14 amino acids. The CDR3 nucleotides read TGTGCCAGTAGGGCATGGGACACGAGCACTGAAGCTTTCTTT. Translated: CASRAWDTSTEAFF.

This CDR3 reads CASSLTGGNGGELFF. The CDR3 DNA reads TGTGCCAGCAGCTTGACAGGGGGAAATGGCGGGGAGCTGTTTTTT. The chain recombines TRBV7-9 with TRBJ2-2; 9 nucleotides line up with TRBD1. This CDR3 region has 15 residues. Germline V gives CDR1 SEHNR, CDR2 FQNEAQ (reference sequence). J lost 7 bases, V lost 3 bases, and 6 bases had no gene match.

In its sample, this clonotype was seen a few times. This could be a read error, since a much larger clone is one nucleotide away. The rearrangement joins TRBV7-3 to TRBJ2-1; possibly TRBD2 for D (6 bases). Deletions cut 6 bases from V and 8 bases from J, with 20 bases between. Germline lookup yields CDR1 SGHTA and CDR2 FQGTGA. The CDR3 consists of 15 residues. CDR3 loop: CASSSGGGSDHEQFF. The CDR3 nucleotides read TGTGCCAGCAGTTCCGGTGGAGGGTCGGACCATGAGCAGTTCTTC. Supplemented by reference TRBV7-3 and TRBJ2-1, the full variable domain reads GAGVSQTPSNKVTEKGKYVELRCDPISGHTALYWYRQSLGQGPEFLIYFQGTGAADDSGLPNDRFFAVRPEGSVSTLKIQRTERGDSAVYLCASSSGGGSDHEQFFGPGTRLTVL.

The V and J genes are TRBV6-6 and TRBJ2-5, with D uncertain. The V end was cut by 0 bases, the J end by 5 bases, with 7 bases between. Germline assignment: CDR1 MNHNY and CDR2 SVGAGI (reference sequence). CDR3 length equals 13 residues. CDR3 residues: CASSYSVSETQYF. As DNA, the CDR3 is TGTGCCAGCAGTTACTCGGTGTCTGAGACCCAGTACTTC.

This clonotype occurred many times. This sequence joins TRBV6-1 and TRBJ2-7; tentatively, D is TRBD1 (5 bases). Germline V lookup: CDR1 MNHNS, CDR2 SASEGT. CDR3 size: 12 residues. The V end lost 6 bases, the J end lost 4 bases, and 10 bases lay between the germline ends. The CDR3 sequence is CASSDQGYEQYF. CDR3 coding DNA: TGTGCCAGCAGCGATCAGGGTTACGAGCAGTACTTC.

The chain couples TRBV7-9 to TRBJ2-2; D remains ambiguous. Deletions cut 1 base from V and 1 base from J, with 4 bases between. Germline values: CDR1 SEHNR, CDR2 FQNEAQ (reference sequence). This CDR3 has 14 residues. The CDR3 sequence is CASSLVMNTGELFF. CDR3 coding DNA: TGTGCCAGCAGCTTAGTCATGAACACCGGGGAGCTGTTTTTT.